Only a few counts were recorded for the clone carrying this T cell receptor beta chain. Its target is not known. TCRdb keeps only in-frame clones here, not all; method: immunoSEQ multiplex PCR. The sample contains about 2.4 million clones, just over 90% of which appear only once. The data were taken from a study of shared clonotypes between healthy human individuals. Overall study results and limits: Blood was the sole source, and tissue repertoires probably differ.

The CDR3 runs to 14 residues. Per the germline V gene, CDR1 is MGHRA and CDR2 is YSYEKL. The V gene lost 0 bases and the J gene lost 10 bases, with 10 bases spanning the gap. The chain employs TRBV4-1 and TRBJ1-6; D is ambiguous. The TCR was taken from a man aged 18 to 29 in good health. Material: naive CD4+ T cells sorted from blood. Regarding subset: CD45RA+ positively selected. The CDR3 nucleotides are TGCGCCAGCAGCCAAGAGGGCTGGACCTCACCCCTCCACTTT. Translation: CASSQEGWTSPLHF.